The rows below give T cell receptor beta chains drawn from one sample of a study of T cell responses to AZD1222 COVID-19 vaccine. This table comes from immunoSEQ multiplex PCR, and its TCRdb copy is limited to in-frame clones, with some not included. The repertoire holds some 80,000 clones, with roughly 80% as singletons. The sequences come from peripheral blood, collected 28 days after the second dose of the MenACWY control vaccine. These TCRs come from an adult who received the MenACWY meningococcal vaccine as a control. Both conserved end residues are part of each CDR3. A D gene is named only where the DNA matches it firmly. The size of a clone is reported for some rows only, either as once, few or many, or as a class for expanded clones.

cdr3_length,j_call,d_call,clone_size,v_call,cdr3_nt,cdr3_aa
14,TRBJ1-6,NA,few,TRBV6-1,TGTGCCAGCAGTGAAGTGGCAGTAAATTCACCCCTCCACTTT,CASSEVAVNSPLHF
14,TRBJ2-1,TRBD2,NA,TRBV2,TGTGCCAGCAGTTGGGGCGGGAGGGATAATGAGCAGTTCTTC,CASSWGGRDNEQFF
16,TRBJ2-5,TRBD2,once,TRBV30,TGTGCCTGGAGTGTAGGGGCTAGCGGGGCCGGGGAGACCCAGTACTTC,CAWSVGASGAGETQYF
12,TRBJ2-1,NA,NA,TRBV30,TGTGCCTGTGGTATTACGGGAGCAGAGCAGTTCTTC,CACGITGAEQFF
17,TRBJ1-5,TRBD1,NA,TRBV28,TGTGCCAGCAGTCCCAGACGCGGACAGGGGAGCAATCAGCCCCAGCATTTT,CASSPRRGQGSNQPQHF
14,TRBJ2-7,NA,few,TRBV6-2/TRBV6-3,TGTGCCAGCAGTTTAGACAGATCCTCCTACGAGCAGTACTTC,CASSLDRSSYEQYF
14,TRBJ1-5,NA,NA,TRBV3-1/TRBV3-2,TGTGCCAGTAGCCAAGGGGAGTTCAATCAGCCCCAGCATTTT,CASSQGEFNQPQHF
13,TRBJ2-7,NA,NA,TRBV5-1,TGCGCCAGCAGCTTGGAGGGTTCCTACGAGCAGTACTTC,CASSLEGSYEQYF
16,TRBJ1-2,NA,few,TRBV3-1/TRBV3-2,TGTGCCAGCAGCCCGTCGGACGGCAGGGGTTTCTATGGCTACACCTTC,CASSPSDGRGFYGYTF
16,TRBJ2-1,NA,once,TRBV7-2,TGTGCCAGCAGCTTAGCCCTCGGCCTAGCGTTCAATGAGCAGTTCTTC,CASSLALGLAFNEQFF
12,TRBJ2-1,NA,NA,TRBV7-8,TGTGCCAGCAGCGGCCAAAACAGGGAGCAGTTCTTC,CASSGQNREQFF
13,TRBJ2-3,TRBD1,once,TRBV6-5,TGTGCCAGCAGCAGGACAGGGAGGGATACGCAGTATTTT,CASSRTGRDTQYF
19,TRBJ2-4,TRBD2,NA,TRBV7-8,TGTGCCAGCAGCTTAGTTGTAGCGGGAGGGAGGTCGGCCAAAAACATTCAGTACTTC,CASSLVVAGGRSAKNIQYF
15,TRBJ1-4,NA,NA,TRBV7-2,TGTGCCAGCAGCTTTAACCTTGCAACTAATGAAAAACTGTTTTTT,CASSFNLATNEKLFF
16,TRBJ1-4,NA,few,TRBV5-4,TGTGCCAGCAGCTCGTCAGGATCGGCAAAAGGAGAAAAACTGTTTTTT,CASSSSGSAKGEKLFF
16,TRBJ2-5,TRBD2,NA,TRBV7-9,TGTGCCAGCAGTATCGGGAGGCGGGACCGCCAAGAGACCCAGTACTTC,CASSIGRRDRQETQYF
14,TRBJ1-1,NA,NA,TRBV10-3,TGTGCCATCAGTTTGACAGAAAGGAACACTGAAGCTTTCTTT,CAISLTERNTEAFF
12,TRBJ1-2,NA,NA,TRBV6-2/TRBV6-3,TGTGCCAGCAGTTCTGGCTCGTCGGGCTACACCTTC,CASSSGSSGYTF
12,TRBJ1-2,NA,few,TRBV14,TGTGCCAGCAGCCAGGCAGGCACTAGCTACACCTTC,CASSQAGTSYTF
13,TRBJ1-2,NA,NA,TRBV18,TGTGCCAGCTCACCCGAGGTCCTCTATGGCTACACCTTC,CASSPEVLYGYTF
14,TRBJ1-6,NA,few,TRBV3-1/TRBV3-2,TGTGCCAGCAGCCCCGGGGCCTCAAGGTCACCCCTCCACTTT,CASSPGASRSPLHF
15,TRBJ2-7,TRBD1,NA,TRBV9,TGTGCCAGCAGCGTAGACGGGACAGGAACGCGCGAGCAGTACTTC,CASSVDGTGTREQYF
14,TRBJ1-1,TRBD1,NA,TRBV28,TGTGCCAGCAGTTTTGACAGGGGGCGAACTGAAGCTTTCTTT,CASSFDRGRTEAFF